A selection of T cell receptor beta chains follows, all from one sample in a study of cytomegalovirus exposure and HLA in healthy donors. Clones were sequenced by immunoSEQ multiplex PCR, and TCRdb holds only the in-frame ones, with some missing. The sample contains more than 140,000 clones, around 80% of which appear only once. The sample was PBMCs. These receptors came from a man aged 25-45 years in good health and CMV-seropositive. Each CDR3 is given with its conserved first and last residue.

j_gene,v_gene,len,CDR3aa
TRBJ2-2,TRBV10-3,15,CAISEGQLMAGELFF
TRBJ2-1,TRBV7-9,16,CASSAWTGEVIDEQFF
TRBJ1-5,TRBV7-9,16,CSSSPTGTGSNQPQHF
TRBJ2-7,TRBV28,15,CASSSGQGVSYEQYF
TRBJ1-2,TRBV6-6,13,CASSRASDYGYTF
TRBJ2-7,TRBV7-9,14,CASNLAGGGYEQYF
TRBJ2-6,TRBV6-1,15,CASSEGGSGANVLTF
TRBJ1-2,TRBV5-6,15,CASSDSPRDSYGYTF
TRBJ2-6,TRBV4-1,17,CASSPSGQGAGANVLTF
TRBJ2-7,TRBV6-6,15,CASSPSGLAFDEQYF